The 6 T cell receptor beta chains reported below all come from one sample, sequenced in a study of T cells in Graves' hyperthyroidism and ophthalmopathy. Template material for amplifying TCR beta CDR3 regions consisted of RNA transcripts. The HTBI primer set was used in a first-round RT-PCR of the TCR CDR3. MiXCR, applied by TCRdb to the multiplex PCR reads, yields one record per CDR3 protein. The sample includes roughly 500,000 distinct CDR3 sequences, 46% seen only once; the top ten take 35% to 50%. The sample was peripheral blood or thyroid tissue (not recorded which). These receptors all come from an adult woman with Graves' disease, either hyperthyroidism or ophthalmopathy (not recorded which).

This chain links TRBV7-9 with TRBJ2-5, with 8 nucleotides matching TRBD2. J gave up 5 bases and V 7 bases, and 6 bases lay outside the gene matches. Germline lookup yields CDR1 SEHNR and CDR2 FQNEAQ (reference sequence). This CDR3 spans 13 amino acids. For the CDR3, the DNA is TGTGCCAGCACCCCCCAGCGGGAGGAGACCCAGTACTTC. It is translated as CASTPQREETQYF.

This clonotype was detected only a few times. This sequence joins TRBV9 and TRBJ2-7, with TRBD1 matching 9 bases. Trimming took 3 bases from V and 6 from J; bases not matched to a gene: 10. The germline V gene has CDR1 SGDLS and CDR2 YYNGEE. CDR3 length: 15 amino acids. In nucleotides, the CDR3 is TGTGCCAGCAGCGCTCAACAGGGGGCGTTCGGCGAGCAGTACTTC. Encoded protein: CASSAQQGAFGEQYF.

As to this clonotype: The junction departs from the called germline gene at one end, perhaps through a read error. This sequence joins TRBV7-9 and TRBJ1-4; perhaps TRBD1 as D (5 bases). From germline, CDR1 is SEHNR and CDR2 FQNEAQ (reference sequence). The CDR3 extends over 12 amino acids. CDR3 protein: CDSSSGGEKLSF. The CDR3 DNA reads as TGTGACAGCAGCTCCGGGGGGGAAAAACTGTCTTTT.

This clonotype was seen a handful of times. The rearrangement links TRBV6-5 to TRBJ2-5, with D perhaps TRBD2 (6 bases). The CDR3 has 14 amino acids. V gave up 2 bases and J gave up 2 bases, with 9 bases separating them. CDR1 is MNHEY and CDR2 is SVGAGI in the germline V gene. CDR3 bases: TGTGCCAGCAGTTACCTGGGACTGCAAGAGACCCAGTACTTC. Its protein is CASSYLGLQETQYF.

J is TRBJ1-2 and V is TRBV20-1, with a possible D match to TRBD1 (5 bases). CDR1 and CDR2 from the germline V gene are DFQATT and SNEGSKA (reference sequence). V was trimmed by 4 bases and J by 6 bases, leaving 18 bases between them. The CDR3 consists of 14 residues. The CDR3 sequence: CSATDSSGDDGYTF. The CDR3 DNA follows: TGCAGTGCTACCGACTCTAGCGGGGACGATGGCTACACCTTC.

Note on this clonotype: No DNA is shown, since the ends of the CDR3 on it are uncertain; the CDR3 is the one TCRdb lists. The chain has TRBV25-1 and TRBJ1-2. The CDR3 has 13 residues if both end residues are counted. CDR1 and CDR2 (germline): MGHDK, SYGVNS. This CDR3 is CACSARWREGYTF.